The rows below give T cell receptor beta chains drawn from one sample of a study of low-dose radiotherapy and immunotherapy resistance in tumors. TCRdb re-called the reads with MiXCR, one entry per CDR3 protein. The table shows 60,000 or so distinct CDR3 sequences, with more than 25% occurring only once. Sequencing was performed on PBMCs, taken before treatment. The receptors were gathered from a male donor with rectosigmoid adenocarcinoma. The CDR3 runs from the conserved cysteine through the conserved F or W. Fields, in order: V gene, D gene, J gene, clone size, CDR3 protein, CDR3 DNA. D genes are given only for firm matches. The size field is filled for only some rows; it gives once, few, many or a size class.

TRBV11-2	NA	TRBJ2-1	NA	CASTRDKGSYNEQFF	TGTGCCAGCACCCGGGACAAGGGCTCCTACAATGAGCAGTTCTTC
TRBV7-2	NA	TRBJ2-1	many	CASSLSRLDDEQFF	TGTGCCAGCAGCCTTAGCAGGTTGGACGATGAGCAGTTCTTC
TRBV7-9	TRBD2	TRBJ2-3	many	CASSSQRGHTDTQYF	TGTGCCAGCAGCTCCCAGCGGGGTCACACAGATACGCAGTATTTT
TRBV29-1	TRBD2	TRBJ2-1	NA	CSVGGLANEQFF	TGCAGCGTAGGGGGACTAGCCAATGAGCAGTTCTTC
TRBV19	TRBD1	TRBJ1-1	many	CASTPQGVNPNTEAFF	TGTGCCAGTACTCCTCAGGGGGTGAATCCGAACACTGAAGCTTTCTTT
TRBV6-6	NA	TRBJ2-1	many	CASSYSGPAGVYNEQFF	TGTGCCAGCAGTTATTCCGGGCCCGCTGGGGTCTACAATGAGCAGTTCTTC
TRBV15	NA	TRBJ1-5	NA	CATSIPNRERWTQHF	TGTGCCACCAGCATACCAAACAGGGAAAGATGGACCCAGCATTTT
TRBV19	TRBD1	TRBJ1-5	many	CASSTTQGVGNQPQHF	TGTGCCAGTAGTACTACACAGGGGGTAGGCAATCAGCCCCAGCATTTT
TRBV7-2	TRBD2	TRBJ2-1	many	CATRRSGEGRGEQFF	TGTGCCACCCGCCGAAGTGGGGAGGGCCGGGGAGAGCAGTTCTTC
TRBV5-1	NA	TRBJ1-5	many	CASSLDGNSNQPQHF	TGCGCCAGCAGCTTGGACGGGAATAGCAATCAGCCCCAGCATTTT
TRBV5-1	TRBD1	TRBJ2-7	many	CASSPPSGQEANEQYF	TGCGCCAGCAGCCCTCCGTCCGGACAGGAGGCGAACGAGCAGTACTTC
TRBV24-1	NA	TRBJ2-2	few	CATSGQLNTGELFF	TGTGCCACCAGTGGTCAGCTAAACACCGGGGAGCTGTTTTTT
TRBV6-2/TRBV6-3	TRBD1	TRBJ2-7	many	CASSRTGTYEQYF	TGTGCCAGCAGTCGGACAGGTACCTACGAGCAGTACTTC
TRBV29-1	TRBD2	TRBJ2-3	NA	CSAQRTSGTDTQYF	TGCAGCGCCCAGAGGACTAGCGGAACAGATACGCAGTATTTT
TRBV29-1	NA	TRBJ1-1	few	CSVALRASLLGGGTEAFF	TGCAGCGTTGCGCTAAGAGCCTCCCTCCTGGGAGGGGGCACTGAAGCTTTCTTT
TRBV5-1	TRBD1	TRBJ2-1	few	CASSRRYADRGNNEQFF	TGCGCCAGCAGCAGACGGTATGCGGACAGGGGAAATAATGAGCAGTTCTTC
TRBV19	NA	TRBJ2-4	many	CASSTYQTAKNIQYF	TGTGCCAGTAGTACATACCAGACAGCCAAAAACATTCAGTACTTC
TRBV24-1	NA	TRBJ1-1	many	CATSDPTVAEAFF	TGTGCCACCAGTGACCCGACAGTCGCTGAAGCTTTCTTT
TRBV14	TRBD1	TRBJ2-1	many	CASSLDRGNYNEQFF	TGTGCCAGCAGCTTAGACAGGGGAAACTACAATGAGCAGTTCTTC
TRBV20-1	NA	TRBJ2-1	many	CSATKAPRGHRYNEQFF	TGCAGTGCGACCAAGGCCCCCCGGGGGCACAGATACAATGAGCAGTTCTTC
TRBV27	TRBD1	TRBJ2-3	many	CASSGQGADTQYF	TGTGCCAGCAGTGGACAGGGGGCAGATACGCAGTATTTT
TRBV11-2	TRBD2	TRBJ2-1	NA	CASMAGEDNEQFF	TGTGCCAGCATGGCGGGAGAGGACAATGAGCAGTTCTTC
TRBV2	NA	TRBJ2-7	few	CASSEVQGPGGEQYF	TGTGCCAGCAGTGAAGTCCAGGGGCCCGGTGGTGAGCAGTACTTC